This entry features one TCR beta chain sequence. This specimen belongs to a study of shared clonotypes between healthy human individuals. The overall study: Donors had three CD4 naive, three CD4 memory, two CD8 naive and one CD8 memory plate apiece.

Caucasian adults residing in Nashville, Tennessee made up all the donors. Sequencing was performed with immunoSEQ multiplex PCR; in TCRdb, only in-frame clones are kept and a portion is missing. The repertoire has roughly 2.5 million clones, roughly nine tenths of them found once; the top ten carry about 0.13%. Trimming stripped 0 bases from V and 6 bases from J, with 9 bases between. The CDR3 has 14 residues. Germline V lookup: CDR1 KGHSH, CDR2 LQKENI. The origin of this receptor is a man aged 18 to 35 in good health. The sample taken for sequencing was naive CD4+ T cells sorted from blood. Subset specified: CD45RA+ positively selected. The J gene is TRBJ2-1, the V gene TRBV18, with a tentative D call TRBD2 (5 bases). The CDR3 is CASSPPTRVNEQFF. The CDR3 DNA reads as TGTGCCAGCTCACCACCGACGAGGGTCAATGAGCAGTTCTTC.